Following are 26 T cell receptor beta chains from one sample sequenced in a study of blood T cell repertoires in COVID-19. Generated by immunoSEQ multiplex PCR, the TCRdb table keeps only in-frame clones and is missing some. The data hold approximately 300,000 clones, with about 82% observed a single time. The sequenced material came from peripheral blood. The receptors come from a woman between 50 and 59 years old with acute or convalescent COVID-19.

The V call is TRBV9, the J call TRBJ1-2; 9 bases fit TRBD1. This CDR3 has 15 amino acids. The ends lost 4 bases at V and 0 bases at J; junction bases unmatched: 4. The germline CDR1 and CDR2 sequences are SGDLS and YYNGEE. The CDR3 reads CASSTRDRANYGYTF. CDR3 sequence (DNA): TGTGCCAGCAGCACCCGGGACAGGGCTAACTATGGCTACACCTTC.

This rearrangement joins TRBV28 to TRBJ1-6; 7 bases align to TRBD1. In germline, CDR1 is MDHEN, CDR2 SYDVKM. The CDR3 loop spans 13 amino acids. V lost 5 bases, J lost 7 bases, and 2 bases stayed unmatched. In DNA, the CDR3 is TGTGCCAGCAGTACAGGGGTGAATTCACCCCTCCACTTT. Translation gives CASSTGVNSPLHF.

This rearrangement joins TRBV4-1 to TRBJ2-1; TRBD2 matches at 8 bases. The CDR3 runs 16 residues. Germline CDR1 reads MGHRA; CDR2 reads YSYEKL. V lost 3 bases to trimming and J lost 3 bases; unmatched junction nucleotides: 7. The CDR3 nucleotides are TGCGCCAGCAGCCAGCCGCCGGGGACTAGCTACAATGAGCAGTTCTTC. Translating gives CASSQPPGTSYNEQFF.

The chain has TRBV7-9 and TRBJ1-4, with TRBD1 as a possible D gene (6 bases). From germline, CDR1 is SEHNR and CDR2 FQNEAQ (reference sequence). This CDR3 is 15 amino acids long. V lost 1 base to trimming and J lost 6 bases, with 12 bases between them. CDR3 in amino acids: CASSLGGGRDEKLFF. In nucleotides, the CDR3 is TGTGCCAGCAGCTTAGGCGGGGGGCGCGATGAAAAACTGTTTTTT. Filled out from reference TRBV7-9 and TRBJ1-4, the complete variable domain reads DTGVSQNPRHKITKRGQNVTFRCDPISEHNRLYWYRQTLGQGPEFLTYFQNEAQLEKSRLLSDRFSAERPKGSFSTLEIQRTEQGDSAMYLCASSLGGGRDEKLFFGSGTQLSVL.

This chain joins TRBV5-1 and TRBJ2-3; TRBD2 might be the D (6 bases). The germline V and J ends were trimmed by 2 bases and 0 bases, with 10 bases remaining between them. The CDR3 has 15 amino acids. Germline CDR1 reads SGHRS; CDR2 reads YFSETQ. CDR3 loop: CASSFRSGSTDTQYF. The CDR3 DNA sequence: TGCGCCAGCAGCTTTAGGAGCGGGAGCACAGATACGCAGTATTTT.

The chain couples TRBV3-1 (or the pseudogene TRBV3-2) to TRBJ2-1, with 7 bases lining up with TRBD1. Trimming cost V 3 bases and J 4 bases; bases outside gene matches: 9. Germline lookup yields CDR1 LGHDT and CDR2 YNNKEL (reference sequence). The CDR3 extends over 16 amino acids. The CDR3 DNA reads TGTGCCAGCAGCCACAGACAGGGTCCCCGTTACAATGAGCAGTTCTTC. It is translated as CASSHRQGPRYNEQFF.

The rearrangement uses TRBV6-2 or TRBV6-3 and TRBJ2-3, with 7 bases aligning to TRBD2. The length of the CDR3 is 15 residues. V lost 4 bases, J lost 2 bases, and 6 bases stayed unmatched. Germline assignment: CDR1 MNHEY and CDR2 SVGEGT. In DNA, the CDR3 is TGTGCCAGCAGTTCCAGGAGCGGGAACACAGATACGCAGTATTTT. It encodes CASSSRSGNTDTQYF.

In its sample, this clone was seen once. The CDR3 protein is CASSDRQGGGEKLFF. CDR3 in DNA: TGTGCCAGCAGTGACCGACAGGGGGGGGGTGAAAAACTGTTTTTT. This chain uses TRBV6-1 with TRBJ1-4; 9 nucleotides match TRBD1. This CDR3 is built from 15 residues. Germline loops: CDR1 MNHNS, CDR2 SASEGT. V lost 3 bases to trimming and J lost 7 bases; unmatched junction nucleotides: 6.

This chain links TRBV2 with TRBJ2-7, with 8 bases identical to TRBD2. CDR1 SNHLY and CDR2 FYNNEI come from the germline V gene. Trimming removed 5 bases from V and 4 bases from J; junction bases left unmatched: 7. This CDR3 has 14 residues. The CDR3 nucleotides read TGTGCCAGCAGTAGAGTCGCGGGAGGTTACGAGCAGTACTTC. This sequence encodes CASSRVAGGYEQYF.

J is TRBJ2-3 and V is TRBV3-1 (or the pseudogene TRBV3-2); no clear D gene. Trimming took 5 bases from V and 8 from J, leaving 11 bases between them. The CDR3 consists of 12 residues. Germline V gene lookup returns CDR1 LGHDT and CDR2 YNNKEL (reference sequence). CDR3 amino acids: CASSSTAATQYF. The CDR3 DNA reads TGTGCCAGCAGCTCCACGGCGGCTACGCAGTATTTT.

At least ten counts were recorded for this clone. The V and J genes are TRBV7-9 and TRBJ2-7; D call uncertain. The CDR3 covers 12 residues. In germline, CDR1 is SEHNR, CDR2 FQNEAQ (reference sequence). Trimming pared 3 bases from V and 5 bases from J, leaving 8 bases between. The CDR3 sequence is CASSFLGNEQYF. The CDR3 DNA sequence: TGTGCCAGCAGCTTCCTAGGAAACGAGCAGTACTTC.

Here the CDR3 reads CASSFPSTGGRDTQYF. The CDR3 coding sequence is TGTGCCAGCAGTTTCCCCTCGACAGGGGGGAGAGATACGCAGTATTTT. The genes are TRBV28 and TRBJ2-3, with 9 bases matching TRBD1. Per the germline V gene, CDR1 is MDHEN and CDR2 is SYDVKM. Unmatched junction bases numbered 9, after V lost 3 bases and J lost 5 bases. CDR3 length equals 16 residues.

V is TRBV6-6 and J is TRBJ1-2; unclear D gene. Germline V gene data show CDR1 as MNHNY and CDR2 as SVGAGI (reference sequence). V lost 2 bases and J lost 4, with 14 bases in between. This CDR3 comprises 15 residues. The CDR3 nucleotides read TGTGCCAGCAGTTACGAAACCCACCAACTCTATGGCTACACCTTC. The encoded protein is CASSYETHQLYGYTF.

The gene calls are TRBV11-2 and TRBJ2-7; possible D gene TRBD1, 5 bases. Germline assignment: CDR1 SGHAT and CDR2 FQNNGV. V shed 1 base and J shed 4 bases, with 14 bases lying between them. This CDR3 contains 15 residues. The CDR3 DNA is TGTGCCAGCAGCTTAGCAGGGTTCCAAGTGTACGAGCAGTACTTC. It encodes CASSLAGFQVYEQYF.

CDR3 nucleotide sequence: TGTGCCAGTAGTATAGCCCAGGGAGGGAGCTACGAGCAGTACTTC. Its translation: CASSIAQGGSYEQYF. The chain has TRBV19 and TRBJ2-7, with 7 bases fitting TRBD2. CDR1 is LNHDA, CDR2 SQIVND, per germline (reference sequence). This CDR3 has 15 residues. With 1 base clipped from V and 3 bases from J, the junction kept 6 bases outside the gene matches.

This sequence joins TRBV2 and TRBJ1-1; TRBD1 agrees at 9 bases. This CDR3 spans 14 amino acids. CDR1 and CDR2 from the germline V gene are SNHLY and FYNNEI. Trimming took 5 bases from V and 3 from J; bases not matched to a gene: 4. CDR3 amino acids: CASSRDRGDTEAFF. The CDR3 DNA reads as TGTGCCAGCAGTCGCGACAGGGGGGACACTGAAGCTTTCTTT.

The CDR3 region is CASRSPVNYGYTF. CDR3 sequence (DNA): TGTGCCAGCAGATCCCCAGTTAACTATGGCTACACCTTC. The chain links TRBV6-5 to TRBJ1-2; D unclear. The CDR3 extends over 13 amino acids. The V end was cut by 6 bases, the J end by 1 base, with 9 bases between. Germline CDR1 reads MNHEY; CDR2 reads SVGAGI.

The gene calls are TRBV15 and TRBJ2-5, with D uncertain. Germline V gene lookup returns CDR1 LNHNV and CDR2 YYDKDF (reference sequence). The ends were cut back, 7 bases at V and 5 bases at J, with 14 bases in the middle. The CDR3 has 13 residues. The CDR3 loop reads CATNVHPRETQYF. In nucleotides, the CDR3 is TGTGCCACCAATGTCCACCCTCGGGAGACCCAGTACTTC.

The CDR3 protein is CASSPGAGPAYEQYF. The CDR3 DNA follows: TGTGCCAGCAGCCCTGGGGCAGGGCCAGCCTACGAGCAGTACTTC. V usage is TRBV7-3 and J usage is TRBJ2-7; D may be TRBD1 (5 bases). Per the germline V gene, CDR1 is SGHTA and CDR2 is FQGTGA. V lost 5 bases to trimming and J lost 2 bases, with 16 bases between them. CDR3 length equals 15 residues.

This clone was seen just once. V is TRBV10-3 and J is TRBJ2-1, with 9 positions matching TRBD2. CDR1 and CDR2 (germline): ENHRY, SYGVKD. The CDR3 contains 14 residues. V lost 6 bases and J lost 6; bases outside the gene matches: 6. In nucleotides, the CDR3 is TGTGCCATCAGCCTTAGCGGGGGAGGCAATGAGCAGTTCTTC. As protein: CAISLSGGGNEQFF.

The gene calls are TRBV6-2 or TRBV6-3 and TRBJ2-7; possibly TRBD1 for D (5 bases). V lost 6 bases to trimming and J lost 6 bases, with 24 bases between them. This CDR3 spans 16 amino acids. In germline, CDR1 is MNHEY, CDR2 SVGEGT. CDR3 region: CASSRQPWGSRPEQYF. The DNA for the CDR3 is TGTGCCAGCAGCCGCCAGCCCTGGGGCTCTCGTCCCGAGCAGTACTTC.

This clone was observed a handful of times. The J gene is TRBJ1-2, the V gene TRBV29-1; unclear D gene. From germline, CDR1 is SQVTM and CDR2 ANQGSEA. Trimming left V 7 bases short and J 5 bases short, with 11 bases between. This CDR3 contains 11 residues. DNA of the CDR3: TGCAGCGCTACAGAGAATTATGGCTACACCTTC. This sequence encodes CSATENYGYTF.

The chain joins TRBV19 to TRBJ1-4; D remains unclear. Germline V gives CDR1 LNHDA, CDR2 SQIVND (reference sequence). V was cut by 4 bases and J by 8 bases, with 8 bases left in between. The CDR3 has 12 amino acids. The CDR3 spells CASSRLGEKLFF. CDR3 coding DNA: TGTGCCAGTAGTAGACTAGGCGAAAAACTGTTTTTT.

The CDR3 DNA reads TGTGCCAGCAGCCCCCTGACAGCTAGCCAAGAGACCCAGTACTTC. Encoded protein: CASSPLTASQETQYF. The V gene is TRBV2, the J gene TRBJ2-5; D possibly corresponds to TRBD1 (5 bases). Germline values: CDR1 SNHLY, CDR2 FYNNEI. V was shortened by 6 bases and J by 1 base, with 15 bases between the two germline ends. The CDR3 runs 15 residues.

CDR3 DNA: TGCAGTGCTAGTCTAGCGGGGTACAATGAGCAGTTCTTC. Translation gives CSASLAGYNEQFF. The V and J genes are TRBV20-1 and TRBJ2-1, with TRBD2 identical over 9 bases. This CDR3 has 13 amino acids. Germline V gene data show CDR1 as DFQATT and CDR2 as SNEGSKA (reference sequence). V shed 3 bases and J 4 bases; nucleotides not matched to a gene: 1.

The chain has TRBV29-1 and TRBJ2-3, with a possible D match to TRBD2 (6 bases). This CDR3 has 15 residues. CDR1 is SQVTM, CDR2 ANQGSEA, per germline. The ends were cut back, 3 bases at V and 2 bases at J, with 15 bases in the middle. The CDR3 reads CSVDRDSASTDTQYF. Here the CDR3 DNA reads TGCAGCGTTGACCGGGACTCAGCCTCCACAGATACGCAGTATTTT.